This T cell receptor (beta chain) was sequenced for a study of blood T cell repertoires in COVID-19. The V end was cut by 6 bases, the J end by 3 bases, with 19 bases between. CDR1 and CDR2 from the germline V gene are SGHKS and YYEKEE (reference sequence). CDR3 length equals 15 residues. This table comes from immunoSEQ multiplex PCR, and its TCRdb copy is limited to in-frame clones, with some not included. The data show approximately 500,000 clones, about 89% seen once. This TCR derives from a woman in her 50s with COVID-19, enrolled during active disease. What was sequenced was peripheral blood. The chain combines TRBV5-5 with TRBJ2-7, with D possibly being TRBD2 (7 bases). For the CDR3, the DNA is TGTGCCAGCAAGGATCTGAGGGGGGAGGGCTACGAGCAGTACTTC. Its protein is CASKDLRGEGYEQYF.